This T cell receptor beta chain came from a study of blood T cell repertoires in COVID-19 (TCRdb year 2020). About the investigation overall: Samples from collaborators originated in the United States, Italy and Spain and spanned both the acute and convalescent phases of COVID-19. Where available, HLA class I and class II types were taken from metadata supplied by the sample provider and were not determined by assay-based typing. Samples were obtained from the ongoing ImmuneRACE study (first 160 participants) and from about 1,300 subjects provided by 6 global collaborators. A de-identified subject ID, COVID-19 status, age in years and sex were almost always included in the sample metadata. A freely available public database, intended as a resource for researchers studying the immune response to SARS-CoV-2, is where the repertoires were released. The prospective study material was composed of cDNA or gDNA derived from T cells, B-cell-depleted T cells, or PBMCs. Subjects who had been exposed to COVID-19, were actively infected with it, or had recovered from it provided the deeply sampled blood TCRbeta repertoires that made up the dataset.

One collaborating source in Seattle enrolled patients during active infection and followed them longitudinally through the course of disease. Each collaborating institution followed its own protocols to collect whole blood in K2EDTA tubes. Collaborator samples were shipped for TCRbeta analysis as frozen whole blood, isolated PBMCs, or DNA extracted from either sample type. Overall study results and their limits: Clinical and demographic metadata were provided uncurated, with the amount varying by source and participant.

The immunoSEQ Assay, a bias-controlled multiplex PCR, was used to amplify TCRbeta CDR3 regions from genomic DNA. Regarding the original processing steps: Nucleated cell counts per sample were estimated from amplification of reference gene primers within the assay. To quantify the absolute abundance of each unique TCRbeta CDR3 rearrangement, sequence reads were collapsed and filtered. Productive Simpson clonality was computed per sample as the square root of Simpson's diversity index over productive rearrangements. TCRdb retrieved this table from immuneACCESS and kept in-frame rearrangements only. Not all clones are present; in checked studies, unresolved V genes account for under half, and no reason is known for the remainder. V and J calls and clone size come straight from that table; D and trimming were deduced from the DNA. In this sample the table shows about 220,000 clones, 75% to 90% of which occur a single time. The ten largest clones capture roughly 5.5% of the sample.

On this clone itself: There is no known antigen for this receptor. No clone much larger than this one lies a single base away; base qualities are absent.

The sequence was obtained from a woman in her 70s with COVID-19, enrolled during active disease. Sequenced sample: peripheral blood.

The CDR3 protein is CASSPTSGSYNEQFF. The nucleotides read TGTGCCAGCAGCCCAACTAGCGGCTCCTACAATGAGCAGTTCTTC. The sequence joins TRBV9 to TRBJ2-1, and 8 bases in between align with TRBD2. V is trimmed back by 4 bases and J by 0 bases, and the junction contains 3 bases that no gene match accounts for. The CDR3 has 15 amino acids, counting the end cysteine and phenylalanine. Just the 45-base CDR3 DNA is kept, in frame starting at base 1. Looking up the germline V gene yields CDR1 SGDLS and CDR2 YYNGEE. With all but the CDR3 taken from the reference TRBV9 and TRBJ2-1 genes, the full variable domain is: DSGVTQTPKHLITATGQRVTLRCSPRSGDLSVYWYQQSLDQGLQFLIQYYNGEERAKGNILERFSAQQFPDLHSELNLSSLELGDSALYFCASSPTSGSYNEQFFGPGTRLTVL.